One sample yielded the 3 T cell receptor beta chains listed below, sequenced in a study of cytomegalovirus exposure and HLA in healthy donors. Primers for the PCR totalled 60 Vbeta and 13 Jbeta. Sequencing used immunoSEQ multiplex PCR; TCRdb keeps in-frame clones, though not all of them. The sample shows more than 100,000 clones, under 80% of them seen only once. Material: PBMCs. Receptor source: a man aged 60 to 75 in good health and CMV-seropositive.

The count of this clone is one. The rearrangement joins TRBV5-1 to TRBJ2-5; 9 bases map to TRBD2. Germline values: CDR1 SGHRS, CDR2 YFSETQ. The V segment lost 0 bases and the J segment 4 bases; nucleotides outside the gene matches: 7. There are 16 residues in the CDR3. The CDR3 sequence is CASSLGGGALAETQYF. CDR3 nucleotides: TGCGCCAGCAGCTTGGGCGGGGGGGCGTTGGCAGAGACCCAGTACTTC.

This rearrangement joins TRBV5-1 to TRBJ2-5; a possible D gene is TRBD2 (6 bases). This CDR3 has 13 residues. Trimming pared 1 base from V and 5 bases from J, leaving 9 bases between. CDR1 is SGHRS and CDR2 is YFSETQ in the germline V gene. CDR3: CASSLLAGETQYF. CDR3 DNA sequence: TGCGCCAGCAGCTTGCTGGCGGGGGAGACCCAGTACTTC.

The rearrangement uses TRBV5-1 and TRBJ2-7; D is possibly TRBD1 (6 bases). Trimming pared 0 bases from V and 0 bases from J, leaving 10 bases between. Germline V gene sequence: CDR1 SGHRS, CDR2 YFSETQ. This CDR3 is 15 amino acids long. The CDR3 here is CASSLARGISYEQYF. As DNA, the CDR3 is TGCGCCAGCAGCTTGGCCAGGGGAATCTCCTACGAGCAGTACTTC.